The 11 T cell receptor beta chains given below trace back to one sample, sequenced in a study of cytomegalovirus exposure and HLA in healthy donors (dated by TCRdb to 2015 to 2018). The library was built by means of the immunoSEQ multiplex PCR assay. The multiplex PCR relied on a mix of 60 forward primers for TCR Vbeta segments and 13 reverse primers for TCR Jbeta segments. Drawn from immuneACCESS, this table holds only the in-frame rearrangements with V and J called that TCRdb kept. Clones are partly lost; checked studies trace under half to an unresolved V gene and leave the rest unexplained. The sample data list 100,000 to 150,000 clones, and 83% of these were observed just once. The ten largest make up 1% to 1.5% of the sample. The sequenced sample consisted of PBMCs. These receptors all stem from a girl aged 2 to 10 in good health and CMV-seronegative.

This clone occurred a few times. The chain uses TRBV30 and TRBJ1-2, with D uncertain. The length of the CDR3 is 17 residues. With 2 bases removed from V and 3 bases from J, the gap between germline ends came to 22 bases. Germline-derived CDR1 and CDR2 are GTSNPN and SVGIG (reference sequence). The CDR3, as DNA: TGTGCCTGGAGTCCCCCGATTAGGCCAGGCGCTTACTATGGCTACACCTTC. It is translated as CAWSPPIRPGAYYGYTF.

The chain combines TRBV18 with TRBJ2-5, with TRBD2 as a possible D gene (6 bases). Germline loops: CDR1 KGHSH, CDR2 LQKENI. The CDR3 loop spans 15 amino acids. V lost 0 bases and J 2 bases, leaving 10 bases between the germline ends. CDR3 residues: CASSPPLGGQETQYF. The CDR3 DNA is TGTGCCAGCTCACCACCGCTGGGAGGTCAAGAGACCCAGTACTTC.

V and J are TRBV4-1 and TRBJ2-1; 9 nucleotides match TRBD2. The J segment lost 7 bases and the V segment lost 1 base, leaving 8 bases of the junction unmatched. The CDR3 is 16 amino acids. CDR1 and CDR2 from the germline V gene are MGHRA and YSYEKL. The CDR3 loop reads CASSQGPAGGGNEQFF. The DNA for the CDR3 is TGCGCCAGCAGCCAAGGGCCAGCGGGAGGTGGGAATGAGCAGTTCTTC.

The chain carries TRBV4-1 and TRBJ2-7, with a tentative D call TRBD1 (6 bases). CDR1 MGHRA and CDR2 YSYEKL come from the germline V gene. The length of the CDR3 is 16 residues. Trimming pared 3 bases from V and 4 bases from J, leaving 19 bases between. The CDR3 coding sequence is TGCGCCAGCAGCCAGACACCCGGGACAAGACAATACGAGCAGTACTTC. Translating gives CASSQTPGTRQYEQYF.

This sequence joins TRBV5-6 and TRBJ2-3, with a possible D match to TRBD1 (6 bases). Per germline, CDR1 SGHDT and CDR2 YYEEEE. The CDR3 is 14 amino acids. Trimming pared 3 bases from V and 0 bases from J, leaving 8 bases between. The CDR3 region has the DNA TGTGCCAGCAGCTACAGGGAAAGCACAGATACGCAGTATTTT. Translation: CASSYRESTDTQYF.

The chain links TRBV4-1 to TRBJ2-7; tentative D call: TRBD2 (6 bases). CDR1 MGHRA and CDR2 YSYEKL come from the germline V gene. The CDR3 runs to 17 residues. Trimming took off 5 bases at V and 2 bases at J, with 22 bases between the two ends. CDR3 region: CASSSKERSGPPYEQYF. CDR3 DNA: TGCGCCAGCAGCTCTAAAGAGAGAAGCGGGCCTCCCTACGAGCAGTACTTC.

The V and J genes are TRBV6-5 and TRBJ2-3, with a possible D match to TRBD2 (5 bases). V shed 0 bases and J shed 3 bases, with 10 bases lying between them. Germline V lookup: CDR1 MNHEY, CDR2 SVGAGI. This CDR3 is 15 amino acids long. The CDR3 bases are TGTGCCAGCAGTTACTCGTACGGGATGACAGATACGCAGTATTTT. Its protein product is CASSYSYGMTDTQYF.

This clone appeared a few times. The chain joins TRBV28 to TRBJ1-1; a possible D gene is TRBD1 (6 bases). There are 14 residues in the CDR3. Germline V gives CDR1 MDHEN, CDR2 SYDVKM. The V gene lost 6 bases and the J gene lost 0 bases, with 11 bases spanning the gap. The chain's CDR3 is CASRVGQLNTEAFF. CDR3 DNA: TGTGCCAGCAGGGTCGGACAGTTGAACACTGAAGCTTTCTTT.

This chain links TRBV15 with TRBJ1-5; 11 positions match TRBD1. The CDR3 runs 14 residues. V gave up 3 bases and J gave up 5 bases; unmatched junction bases: 0. Germline CDR1 reads LNHNV; CDR2 reads YYDKDF (reference sequence). The CDR3 DNA is TGTGCCACCAGCAGGGGACAGGGGGATCAGCCCCAGCATTTT. Its protein product is CATSRGQGDQPQHF.

The chain joins TRBV7-5 to TRBJ1-1; the table's D gene call, TRBD1, was not cross checked with the DNA. TRBV7-5 is annotated as a pseudogene. The CDR3 sequence is 12 residues long. CDR3 sequence: CARRPDSPEAFF. Here the CDR3 DNA reads TGTGCCAGAAGACCCGACAGTCCTGAAGCTTTCTTT.

The J gene is TRBJ1-2, the V gene TRBV30; D ambiguous. The CDR3 is 13 residues long. Trimming removed 0 bases from V and 6 bases from J, with 11 bases in between. Germline V gene sequence: CDR1 GTSNPN, CDR2 SVGIG (reference sequence). The CDR3 nucleotides are TGTGCCTGGAGTGTACCGGGGAGGGATGGCTACACCTTC. It translates to CAWSVPGRDGYTF.